The sample holds many counts of the clone carrying this T cell receptor beta chain. Its antigen is unidentified. This entry is derived from a study of T cells in Graves' hyperthyroidism and ophthalmopathy. Study overall: The blood sample was taken at first diagnosis, before treatment began.

The study's findings and limits: The model anticipated ophthalmopathy a median about six months pre-onset.

The V gene lost 2 bases and the J gene lost 1 base, with 12 bases spanning the gap. The CDR3 is 16 residues long. From germline, CDR1 is KGHSH and CDR2 LQKENI. On the basis of clinical symptoms, serum thyroxine and TRAb, thyroid ultrasound and orbital computed tomography, diagnoses were made. From RNA transcripts, TCR beta CDR3 regions were amplified. HTBI primers were the set used in a first-round RT-PCR of the TCR CDR3. Using its own MiXCR run on the multiplex PCR reads, TCRdb lists one record per CDR3 protein. The table lists under 450,000 distinct CDR3 sequences, 13% of them singletons. Sequencing was done on a sample of blood. The chain uses TRBV18 and TRBJ1-5; D might be TRBD1 (5 bases). The source of this sequence is a man younger than 45 with Graves' hyperthyroidism that later progressed to Graves' ophthalmopathy. The CDR3 nucleotides read TGTGCCAGCTCACCAAGTTCGCGGGGGAGCAATCAGCCCCAGCATTTT. It is translated as CASSPSSRGSNQPQHF. Using reference TRBV18 and TRBJ1-5 for the parts outside the CDR3, the full variable domain is NAGVMQNPRHLVRRRGQEARLRCSPMKGHSHVYWYRQLPEEGLKFMVYLQKENIIDESGMPKERFSAEFPKEGPSILRIQQVVRGDSAAYFCASSPSSRGSNQPQHFGDGTRLSIL.